Listed here are 7 T cell receptor beta chains from one sample, sequenced in a study of long-term antiretroviral therapy in people with HIV. The assay used was immunoSEQ (version v3.0), run at survey level. Libraries were prepared by immunoSEQ multiplex PCR; TCRdb keeps only in-frame clonotypes and omits some of them. Of 30,000 to 40,000 clones in the sample, around 79% are singletons; the top ten hold around 3.6%. Material: unsorted PBMCs, obtained 3 years after starting antiretroviral therapy. All receptors derive from a man aged 50-60 years with HIV.

The chain joins TRBV18 to TRBJ2-1, with D perhaps TRBD1 (5 bases). The CDR3 is 16 amino acids. Trimming shortened V by 3 bases and J by 0 bases, and 12 bases separated the two germline ends. The germline gives CDR1 KGHSH, CDR2 LQKENI. The CDR3 DNA reads TGTGCCAGCTCACCCGATCAGGGCCTCTCCTACAATGAGCAGTTCTTC. Protein product: CASSPDQGLSYNEQFF.

V is TRBV10-1 and J is TRBJ2-5; D is perhaps TRBD1 or TRBD2 (5 bases each). Germline CDR1 is WNHNN and CDR2 is SYGVQD (reference sequence). Trimming cost V 6 bases and J 2 bases, with 10 bases left between them. The CDR3 covers 13 residues. The chain's CDR3 is CASSARGQETQYF. CDR3 sequence (DNA): TGCGCCAGCAGCGCGAGGGGACAAGAGACCCAGTACTTC.

This rearrangement joins TRBV6-6 to TRBJ1-4, with D unresolved. CDR3 length: 14 amino acids. Trimming pared 2 bases from V and 1 base from J, leaving 5 bases between. The germline V gene has CDR1 MNHNY and CDR2 SVGAGI (reference sequence). CDR3 in amino acids: CASSYPETNEKLFF. The CDR3 DNA reads TGTGCCAGCAGTTACCCGGAAACTAATGAAAAACTGTTTTTT.

The V and J genes are TRBV5-1 and TRBJ2-2; possibly TRBD2 for D (6 bases). CDR1 and CDR2 from the germline V gene are SGHRS and YFSETQ. V lost 3 bases and J 4 bases, leaving 16 bases between the germline ends. The CDR3 covers 16 residues. The DNA of the CDR3 is TGCGCCAGCAGCTCTGGGGGGAGAGAATTCACCGGGGAGCTGTTTTTT. Its protein is CASSSGGREFTGELFF.

In its sample, this clone was seen a few times. The chain couples TRBV28 to TRBJ2-1, with TRBD1 as a possible D gene (6 bases). This CDR3 spans 14 amino acids. Germline-derived CDR1 and CDR2 are MDHEN and SYDVKM. Trimming shortened V by 8 bases and J by 9 bases, and 20 bases separated the two germline ends. The chain's CDR3 is CASSGPGTISEQFF. Written as DNA, the CDR3 is TGTGCCAGCTCGGGGCCCGGGACAATTAGTGAGCAGTTCTTC.

This chain uses TRBV4-2 with TRBJ2-1; TRBD2 matches at 15 bases. Per the germline V gene, CDR1 is LGHNA and CDR2 is YNFKEQ. The J segment lost 0 bases and the V segment lost 4 bases, leaving 16 bases of the junction unmatched. The CDR3 sequence is 22 residues long. The CDR3 DNA sequence: TGTGCCAGCAGCCGGGGGAGGGGACTAGCGGGAGGTCCCTCGAGCTCCTACAATGAGCAGTTCTTC. This translates into CASSRGRGLAGGPSSSYNEQFF.

This clone showed up just once. The J gene is TRBJ2-2, the V gene TRBV19; D ambiguous. V was cut by 4 bases and J by 8 bases, with 8 bases left in between. The CDR3 extends over 12 amino acids. Germline V lookup: CDR1 LNHDA, CDR2 SQIVND (reference sequence). The CDR3 region is CASSTHVGELFF. DNA of the CDR3: TGTGCCAGTAGTACCCACGTGGGGGAGCTGTTTTTT.